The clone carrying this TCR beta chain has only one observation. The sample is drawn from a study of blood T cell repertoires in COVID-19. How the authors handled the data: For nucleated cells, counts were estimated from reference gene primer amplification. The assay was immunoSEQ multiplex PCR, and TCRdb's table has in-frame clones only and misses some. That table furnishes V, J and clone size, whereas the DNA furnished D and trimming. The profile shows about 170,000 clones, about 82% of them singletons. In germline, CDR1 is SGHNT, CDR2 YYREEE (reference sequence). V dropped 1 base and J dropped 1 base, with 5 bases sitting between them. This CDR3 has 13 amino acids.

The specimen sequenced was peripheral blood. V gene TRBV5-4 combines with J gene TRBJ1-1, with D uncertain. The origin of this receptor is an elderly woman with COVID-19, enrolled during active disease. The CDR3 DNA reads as TGTGCCAGCAGCTTGCCCGGGAACACTGAAGCTTTCTTT. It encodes CASSLPGNTEAFF.